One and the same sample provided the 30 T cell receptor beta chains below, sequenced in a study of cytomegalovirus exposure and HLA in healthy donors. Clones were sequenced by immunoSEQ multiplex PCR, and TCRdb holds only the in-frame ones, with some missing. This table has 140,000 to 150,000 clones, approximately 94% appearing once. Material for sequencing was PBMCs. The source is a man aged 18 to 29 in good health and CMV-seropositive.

CDR3 protein: CASTLSGTGNTEAFF. The DNA of the CDR3 is TGTGCCAGCACTCTTTCCGGGACAGGGAACACTGAAGCTTTCTTT. The gene calls are TRBV27 and TRBJ1-1; TRBD1 agrees at 8 bases. The junction had 8 bases not matched to a gene; V was cut back by 7 bases and J by 1 base. CDR3 length: 15 residues. CDR1 is MNHEY and CDR2 is SMNVEV in the germline V gene (reference sequence).

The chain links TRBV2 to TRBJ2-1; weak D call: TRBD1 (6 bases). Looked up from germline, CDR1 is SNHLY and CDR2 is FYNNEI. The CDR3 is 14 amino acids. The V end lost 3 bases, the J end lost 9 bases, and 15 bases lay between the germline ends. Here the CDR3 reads CASSEQQGSIEQFF. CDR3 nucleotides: TGTGCCAGCAGTGAGCAACAGGGTAGCATTGAGCAGTTCTTC.

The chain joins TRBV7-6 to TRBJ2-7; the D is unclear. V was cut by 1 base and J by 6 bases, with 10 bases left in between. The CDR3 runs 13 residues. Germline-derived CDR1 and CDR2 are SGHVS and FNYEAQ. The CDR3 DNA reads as TGTGCCAGCAGCTTAGACCCGGTGGTCGAGCAGTACTTC. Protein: CASSLDPVVEQYF.

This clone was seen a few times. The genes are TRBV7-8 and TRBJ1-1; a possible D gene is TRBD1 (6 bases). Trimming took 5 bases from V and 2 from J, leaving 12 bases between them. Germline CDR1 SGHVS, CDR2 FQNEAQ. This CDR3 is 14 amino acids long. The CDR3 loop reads CASSARQVNTEAFF. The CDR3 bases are TGTGCCAGCAGCGCGAGACAGGTTAACACTGAAGCTTTCTTT.

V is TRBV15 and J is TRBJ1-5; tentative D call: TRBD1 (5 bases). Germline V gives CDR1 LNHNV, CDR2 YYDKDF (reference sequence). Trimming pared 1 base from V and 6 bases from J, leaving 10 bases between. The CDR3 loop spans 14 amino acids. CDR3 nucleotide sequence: TGTGCCACCAGCAGAGTCGGGGGAGGTCAGCCCCAGCATTTT. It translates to CATSRVGGGQPQHF. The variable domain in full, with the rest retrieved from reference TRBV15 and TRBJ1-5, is DAMVIQNPRYQVTQFGKPVTLSCSQTLNHNVMYWYQQKSSQAPKLLFHYYDKDFNNEADTPDNFQSRRPNTSFCFLDIRSPGLGDTAMYLCATSRVGGGQPQHFGDGTRLSIL.

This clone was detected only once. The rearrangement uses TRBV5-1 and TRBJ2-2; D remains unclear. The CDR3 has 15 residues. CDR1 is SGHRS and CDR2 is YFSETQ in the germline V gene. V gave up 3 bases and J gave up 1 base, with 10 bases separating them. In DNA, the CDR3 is TGCGCCAGCAGCTACGGTACGAGGAACACCGGGGAGCTGTTTTTT. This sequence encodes CASSYGTRNTGELFF.

The chain's CDR3 is CASSSSGDVSYEQYF. DNA of the CDR3: TGTGCCAGCAGCTCATCAGGGGATGTCTCCTACGAGCAGTACTTC. This chain links TRBV7-8 with TRBJ2-7; possibly TRBD1 for D (6 bases). This CDR3 contains 15 residues. Germline V gene sequence: CDR1 SGHVS, CDR2 FQNEAQ. V lost 4 bases, J lost 0 bases, and 13 bases lay in between.

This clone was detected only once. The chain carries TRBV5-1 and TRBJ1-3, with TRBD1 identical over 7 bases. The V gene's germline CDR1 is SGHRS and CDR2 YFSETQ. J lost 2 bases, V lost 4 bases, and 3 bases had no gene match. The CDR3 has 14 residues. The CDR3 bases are TGCGCCAGCAGCAGGGACAGTCCTGGAAACACCATATATTTT. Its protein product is CASSRDSPGNTIYF.

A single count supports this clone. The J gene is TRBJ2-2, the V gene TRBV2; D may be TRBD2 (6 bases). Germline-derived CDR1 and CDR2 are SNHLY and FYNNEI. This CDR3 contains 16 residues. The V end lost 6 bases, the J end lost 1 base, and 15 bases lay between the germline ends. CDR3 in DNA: TGTGCCAGCAGGAGGGGTGGTAGCGGGAACACCGGGGAGCTGTTTTTT. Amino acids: CASRRGGSGNTGELFF.

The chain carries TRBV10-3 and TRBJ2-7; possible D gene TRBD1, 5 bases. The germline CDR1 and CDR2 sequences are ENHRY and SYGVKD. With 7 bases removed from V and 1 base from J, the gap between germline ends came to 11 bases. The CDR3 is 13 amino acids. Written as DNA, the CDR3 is TGTGCCATCAACAGAGACAGTTCCTACGAGCAGTACTTC. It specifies CAINRDSSYEQYF.

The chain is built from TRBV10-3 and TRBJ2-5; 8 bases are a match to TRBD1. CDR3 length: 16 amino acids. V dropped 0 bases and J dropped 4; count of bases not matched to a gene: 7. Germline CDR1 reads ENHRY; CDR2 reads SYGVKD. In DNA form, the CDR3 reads TGTGCCATCAGTGAGTCCGTGGACAGGGTGGTAGAGACCCAGTACTTC. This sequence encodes CAISESVDRVVETQYF.

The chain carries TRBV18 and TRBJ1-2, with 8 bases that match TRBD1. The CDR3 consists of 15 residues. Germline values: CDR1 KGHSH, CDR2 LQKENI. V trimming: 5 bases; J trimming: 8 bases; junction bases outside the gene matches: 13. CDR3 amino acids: CASSASPGTGSGYTF. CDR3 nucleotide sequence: TGTGCCAGCTCAGCTTCCCCAGGGACAGGATCGGGCTACACCTTC.

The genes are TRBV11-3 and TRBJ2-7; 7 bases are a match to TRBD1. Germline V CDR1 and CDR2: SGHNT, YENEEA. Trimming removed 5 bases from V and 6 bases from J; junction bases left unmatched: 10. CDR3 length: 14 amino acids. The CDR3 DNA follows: TGTGCCAGCAGCCCCGGAAGTCCAGGGGGCGAGCAGTACTTC. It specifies CASSPGSPGGEQYF. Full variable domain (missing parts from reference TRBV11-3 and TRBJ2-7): EAGVVQSPRYKIIEKKQPVAFWCNPISGHNTLYWYLQNLGQGPELLIRYENEEAVDDSQLPKDRFSAERLKGVDSTLKIQPAELGDSAVYLCASSPGSPGGEQYFGPGTRLTVT.

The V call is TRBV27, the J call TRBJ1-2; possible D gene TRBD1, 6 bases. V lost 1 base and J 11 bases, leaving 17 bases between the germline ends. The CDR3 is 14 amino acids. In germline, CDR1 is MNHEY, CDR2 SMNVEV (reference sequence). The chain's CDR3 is CASSLWGGRGGYTF. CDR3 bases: TGTGCCAGCAGTTTATGGGGGGGGCGGGGTGGGTACACCTTC.

The CDR3 region is CASSTLYEQYF. CDR3 sequence (DNA): TGTGCCAGCAGCACTCTCTACGAGCAGTACTTC. The chain carries TRBV28 and TRBJ2-7, with D uncertain. CDR3 size: 11 residues. The germline V gene has CDR1 MDHEN and CDR2 SYDVKM. The V gene lost 6 bases and the J gene lost 3 bases, with 6 bases spanning the gap.

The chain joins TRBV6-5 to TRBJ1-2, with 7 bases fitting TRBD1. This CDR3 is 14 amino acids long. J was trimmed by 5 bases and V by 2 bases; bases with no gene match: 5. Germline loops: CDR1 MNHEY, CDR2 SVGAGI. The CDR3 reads CASSYGQGVYGYTF. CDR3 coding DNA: TGTGCCAGCAGTTACGGGCAGGGGGTGTATGGCTACACCTTC.

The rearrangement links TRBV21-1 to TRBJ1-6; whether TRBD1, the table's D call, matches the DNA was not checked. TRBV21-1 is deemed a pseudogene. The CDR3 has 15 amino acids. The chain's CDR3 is CARGDRGRGNSPLHF. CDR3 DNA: TGTGCCAGGGGGGACAGGGGGCGAGGAAATTCACCCCTCCACTTT.

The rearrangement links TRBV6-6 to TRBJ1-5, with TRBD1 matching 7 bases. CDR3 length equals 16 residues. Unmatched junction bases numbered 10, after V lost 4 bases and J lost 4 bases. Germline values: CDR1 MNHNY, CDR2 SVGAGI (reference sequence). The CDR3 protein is CASSSPRDSANQPQHF. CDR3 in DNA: TGTGCCAGCAGTTCGCCCCGGGACAGTGCTAATCAGCCCCAGCATTTT.

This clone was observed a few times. CDR3 sequence: CASRWTGNYGYTF. As DNA, the CDR3 is TGCGCCAGCAGATGGACGGGAAACTATGGCTACACCTTC. The chain joins TRBV5-1 to TRBJ1-2; unclear D gene. Germline values: CDR1 SGHRS, CDR2 YFSETQ. Trimming shortened V by 5 bases and J by 2 bases, and 10 bases separated the two germline ends. CDR3 length equals 13 residues.

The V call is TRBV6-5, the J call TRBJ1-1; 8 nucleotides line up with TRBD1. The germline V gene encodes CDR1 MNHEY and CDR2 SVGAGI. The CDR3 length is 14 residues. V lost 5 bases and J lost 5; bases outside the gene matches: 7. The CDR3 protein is CASSPRTGRTEAFF. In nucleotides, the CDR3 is TGTGCCAGCAGTCCAAGGACAGGGAGAACTGAAGCTTTCTTT.

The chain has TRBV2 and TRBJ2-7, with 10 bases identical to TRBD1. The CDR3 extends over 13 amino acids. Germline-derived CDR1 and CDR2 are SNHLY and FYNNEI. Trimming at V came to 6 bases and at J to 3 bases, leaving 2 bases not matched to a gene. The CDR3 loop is CASSRTGGYEQYF. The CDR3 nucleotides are TGTGCCAGCAGCAGGACAGGGGGCTACGAGCAGTACTTC.

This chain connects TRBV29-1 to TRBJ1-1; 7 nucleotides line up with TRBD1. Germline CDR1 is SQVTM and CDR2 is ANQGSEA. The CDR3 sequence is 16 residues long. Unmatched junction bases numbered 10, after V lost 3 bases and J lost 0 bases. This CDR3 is CSVDARDRAMNTEAFF. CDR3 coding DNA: TGCAGCGTTGACGCACGCGACAGGGCCATGAACACTGAAGCTTTCTTT.

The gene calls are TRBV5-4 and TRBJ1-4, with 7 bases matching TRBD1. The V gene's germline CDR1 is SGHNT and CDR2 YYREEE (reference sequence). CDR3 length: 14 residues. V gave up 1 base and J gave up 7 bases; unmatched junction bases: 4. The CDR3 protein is CASSLKGGSEKLFF. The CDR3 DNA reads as TGTGCCAGCAGCTTGAAAGGGGGCAGTGAAAAACTGTTTTTT.

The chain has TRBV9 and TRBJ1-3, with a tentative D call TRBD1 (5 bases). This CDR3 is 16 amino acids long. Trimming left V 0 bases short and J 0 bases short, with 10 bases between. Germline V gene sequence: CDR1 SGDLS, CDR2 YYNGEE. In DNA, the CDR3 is TGTGCCAGCAGCGTAGAAGGGGTCCTCTCTGGAAACACCATATATTTT. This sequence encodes CASSVEGVLSGNTIYF. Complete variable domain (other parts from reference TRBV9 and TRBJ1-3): DSGVTQTPKHLITATGQRVTLRCSPRSGDLSVYWYQQSLDQGLQFLIQYYNGEERAKGNILERFSAQQFPDLHSELNLSSLELGDSALYFCASSVEGVLSGNTIYFGEGSWLTVV.

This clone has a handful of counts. The CDR3 sequence: CASSLAEGASYLNTEAFF. The DNA for the CDR3 is TGTGCCAGCAGCTTGGCGGAGGGGGCGAGTTATTTGAACACTGAAGCTTTCTTT. The chain is built from TRBV5-5 and TRBJ1-1; 7 nucleotides align to TRBD1. Germline lookup yields CDR1 SGHKS and CDR2 YYEKEE (reference sequence). The CDR3 consists of 18 residues. With V trimmed by 0 bases and J by 0 bases, 11 bases remained unmatched.

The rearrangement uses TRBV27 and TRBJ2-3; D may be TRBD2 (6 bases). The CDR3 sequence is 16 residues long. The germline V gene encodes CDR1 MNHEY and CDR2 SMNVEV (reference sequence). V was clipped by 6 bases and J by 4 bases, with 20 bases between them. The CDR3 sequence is CASRPGTPEWADTQYF. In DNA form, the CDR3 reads TGTGCCAGCAGGCCCGGGACTCCCGAGTGGGCAGATACGCAGTATTTT.

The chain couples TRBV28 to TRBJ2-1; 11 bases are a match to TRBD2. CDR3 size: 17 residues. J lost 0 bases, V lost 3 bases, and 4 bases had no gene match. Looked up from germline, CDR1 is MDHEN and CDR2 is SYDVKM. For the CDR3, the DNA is TGTGCCAGCAGTTTTTTAGCGGGAGGGACCTCCTACAATGAGCAGTTCTTC. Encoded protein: CASSFLAGGTSYNEQFF.

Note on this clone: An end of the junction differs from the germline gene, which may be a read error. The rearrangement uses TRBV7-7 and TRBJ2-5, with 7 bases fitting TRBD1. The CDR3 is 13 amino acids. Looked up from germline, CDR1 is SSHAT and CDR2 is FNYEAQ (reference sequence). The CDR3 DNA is TGTGCTAGCAGCTTTACAGGGGATGGGACCCAGTACTTC. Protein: CASSFTGDGTQYF.

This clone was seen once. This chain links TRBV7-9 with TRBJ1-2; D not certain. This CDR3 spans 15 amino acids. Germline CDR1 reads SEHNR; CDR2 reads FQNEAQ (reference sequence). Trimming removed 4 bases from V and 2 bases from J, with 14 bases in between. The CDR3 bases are TGTGCCAGCAGCTCCGGAGATGGAAGGAACTATGGCTACACCTTC. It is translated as CASSSGDGRNYGYTF.

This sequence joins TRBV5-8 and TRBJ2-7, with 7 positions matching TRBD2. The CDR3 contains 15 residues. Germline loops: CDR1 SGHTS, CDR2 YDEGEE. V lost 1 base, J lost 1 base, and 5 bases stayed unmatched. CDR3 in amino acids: CASSLRAGSSYEQYF. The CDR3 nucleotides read TGTGCCAGCAGCTTGCGAGCGGGGTCATCCTACGAGCAGTACTTC.